These 14 T cell receptor beta chains share one sample of origin, sequenced in a study of beta chain features in type 1 diabetes. Since all of the isolated RNA was reverse transcribed, expressed TCRB transcripts were what got sequenced. The repertoire was sequenced with immunoSEQ multiplex PCR; TCRdb's copy has only in-frame clones and lacks some. The data hold around 650,000 clones, with approximately 13% observed a single time. Antigens of these TCRs are unknown. Study-wide results and limits: Shorter TCRB CDR3s, moderately but significantly so, were found in Type 1 diabetes patients in all four CD4+ subsets.

Sequencing was carried out using naive CD4+ T cells from blood. The receptors stem from a man aged 25-45 years with type 1 diabetes.

This clone was detected a few times. J is TRBJ2-1 and V is TRBV6-6; D not resolved. V was trimmed by 5 bases and J by 4 bases, leaving 9 bases between them. The CDR3 loop spans 13 amino acids. Germline CDR1 reads MNHNY; CDR2 reads SVGAGI (reference sequence). CDR3 bases: TGTGCCAGCAGTCGGATCGAGTACAATGAGCAGTTCTTC. This codes for CASSRIEYNEQFF.

This clone has just a few counts. The rearrangement uses TRBV29-1 and TRBJ1-1; the match to TRBD1 covers 7 bases. With 2 bases clipped from V and 4 bases from J, the junction kept 4 bases outside the gene matches. Germline V gene sequence: CDR1 SQVTM, CDR2 ANQGSEA. The CDR3 consists of 13 residues. This chain's CDR3 is CSVERGQSTEAFF. The DNA for the CDR3 is TGCAGCGTTGAAAGGGGGCAATCCACTGAAGCTTTCTTT.

This clone occurred once. The gene calls are TRBV28 and TRBJ1-2, with D perhaps TRBD1 (6 bases). The CDR3 covers 14 residues. V was pared by 6 bases and J by 3 bases, with 14 bases between. The germline gives CDR1 MDHEN, CDR2 SYDVKM. CDR3 bases: TGTGCCAGCAGCTCCCCCACAGGGTACTATGGCTACACCTTC. Translation: CASSSPTGYYGYTF.

The chain has TRBV7-9 and TRBJ2-5; the match to TRBD1 covers 9 bases. The V segment lost 4 bases and the J segment 11 bases; nucleotides outside the gene matches: 8. The CDR3 length is 13 residues. In germline, CDR1 is SEHNR, CDR2 FQNEAQ (reference sequence). The CDR3 here is CASSSGTGSMQYF. The CDR3 DNA reads as TGTGCCAGCAGCTCCGGGACAGGGTCGATGCAGTACTTC.

The sample holds a few counts of this clone. The chain employs TRBV7-9 and TRBJ1-3, with TRBD1 as a possible D gene (6 bases). Germline V lookup: CDR1 SEHNR, CDR2 FQNEAQ (reference sequence). The CDR3 extends over 13 amino acids. V lost 6 bases and J 5 bases, leaving 11 bases between the germline ends. As DNA, the CDR3 is TGTGCCAGCAGTCCGACAGGCCGAAACACCATATATTTT. Translation gives CASSPTGRNTIYF.

The chain joins TRBV7-9 to TRBJ2-5; the D call may be TRBD1 or TRBD2 (5 bases each). This CDR3 spans 16 amino acids. Trimming removed 6 bases at V and 5 bases at J, with 22 bases between. The V gene's germline CDR1 is SEHNR and CDR2 FQNEAQ (reference sequence). The CDR3 nucleotides read TGTGCCAGCAGGTCTCACAAGTTGGGGGTTCGGGAGACCCAGTACTTC. Protein sequence: CASRSHKLGVRETQYF.

J is TRBJ1-2 and V is TRBV19, with D perhaps matching TRBD1 (6 bases). Trimming took 3 bases from V and 0 from J, leaving 8 bases between them. This CDR3 spans 14 amino acids. Germline values: CDR1 LNHDA, CDR2 SQIVND (reference sequence). Here the CDR3 reads CASSMDRTNYGYTF. In DNA, the CDR3 is TGTGCCAGTAGTATGGACAGAACTAACTATGGCTACACCTTC.

The J gene is TRBJ2-3, the V gene TRBV4-3; TRBD2 matches at 9 bases. CDR1 LGHNA and CDR2 YSLEER come from the germline V gene. The J segment lost 5 bases and the V segment lost 1 base, leaving 13 bases of the junction unmatched. The CDR3 is 18 residues long. CDR3 DNA: TGCGCCAGCAGCCAAGGAACCCGGGGTAGCGGGGGAGGAGATACGCAGTATTTT. This sequence encodes CASSQGTRGSGGGDTQYF.

This clone was counted only a few times. V and J are TRBV28 and TRBJ1-5; no definite D call. The CDR3 spans 14 residues. V was trimmed by 3 bases and J by 3 bases, leaving 9 bases between them. Per the germline V gene, CDR1 is MDHEN and CDR2 is SYDVKM. For the CDR3, the DNA is TGTGCCAGCAGTTTTCCAGATTCCAATCAGCCCCAGCATTTT. Protein sequence: CASSFPDSNQPQHF.

The chain recombines TRBV27 with TRBJ2-6; TRBD1 agrees at 8 bases. The V segment lost 4 bases and the J segment 2 bases; nucleotides outside the gene matches: 7. The CDR3 runs 17 residues. Germline CDR1 reads MNHEY; CDR2 reads SMNVEV (reference sequence). This CDR3 reads CASSSRTGMAGANVLTF. CDR3 nucleotide sequence: TGTGCCAGCAGTTCACGGACAGGGATGGCTGGGGCCAACGTCCTGACTTTC.

The chain joins TRBV2 to TRBJ1-5, with D possibly TRBD1 on 5 matching bases. Germline values: CDR1 SNHLY, CDR2 FYNNEI. V lost 6 bases and J 2 bases, leaving 11 bases between the germline ends. The CDR3 has 14 amino acids. CDR3: CASSWQGGNQPQHF. CDR3 DNA sequence: TGTGCCAGCAGCTGGCAGGGAGGCAATCAGCCCCAGCATTTT. Using reference TRBV2 and TRBJ1-5 for the parts outside the CDR3, the full variable domain is EPEVTQTPSHQVTQMGQEVILRCVPISNHLYFYWYRQILGQKVEFLVSFYNNEISEKSEIFDDQFSVERPDGSNFTLKIRSTKLEDSAMYFCASSWQGGNQPQHFGDGTRLSIL.

This rearrangement joins TRBV25-1 to TRBJ2-1; the match to TRBD1 covers 10 bases. J lost 6 bases, V lost 8 bases, and 13 bases had no gene match. The CDR3 contains 16 residues. Per the germline V gene, CDR1 is MGHDK and CDR2 is SYGVNS. Here the CDR3 reads CASVGSGQGYSNEQFF. The CDR3 nucleotides are TGTGCCAGCGTAGGCTCGGGACAGGGGTATAGCAATGAGCAGTTCTTC.

DNA of the CDR3: TGCGCCAGCAGCTTGGGACAGGGAGGCGGACAGCCCCAGCATTTT. Translating gives CASSLGQGGGQPQHF. This chain connects TRBV5-1 to TRBJ1-5; 7 bases align to TRBD1. Looked up from germline, CDR1 is SGHRS and CDR2 is YFSETQ. Trimming at V came to 0 bases and at J to 7 bases, leaving 7 bases not matched to a gene. The length of the CDR3 is 15 residues.

The genes are TRBV18 and TRBJ2-7; D is perhaps TRBD1 or TRBD2 (5 bases each). Between the trimmed V and J ends, which lost 5 bases and 3 bases, there was a span of 11 bases. The CDR3 has 13 amino acids. Germline V gene lookup returns CDR1 KGHSH and CDR2 LQKENI. The CDR3 nucleotides read TGTGCCAGCTCAATCGGGGACGGCTACGAGCAGTACTTC. Translated: CASSIGDGYEQYF.